This paragraph covers one T cell receptor beta chain sequence. The germline V gene encodes CDR1 LNHNV and CDR2 YYDKDF (reference sequence). CDR3 size: 13 residues. The V gene lost 6 bases and the J gene lost 5 bases, with 8 bases spanning the gap. The sample originates from a study of blood T cell repertoires in COVID-19. The assay was immunoSEQ multiplex PCR, and TCRdb's table has in-frame clones only and misses some. The data show roughly 200,000 clones, around 85% seen once. This study enrolled people aged 18 to 89 from 20 to 25 US geographic areas. Each participant's cohort was designated according to participant-reported clinical history.

The source material was PBMCs or T cells enriched from blood (not recorded which). The chain recombines TRBV15 with TRBJ1-6; D remains ambiguous. This clonotype was sampled from a middle-aged man who had recovered from COVID-19. The CDR3: CATSEGNNSPLHF. In nucleotides, the CDR3 is TGTGCCACCAGTGAGGGAAATAATTCACCCCTCCACTTT.